A single sample gave rise to the 15 T cell receptor beta chains below, sequenced in a study of shared clonotypes between healthy human individuals. Clones were read by immunoSEQ multiplex PCR, and TCRdb kept only the in-frame ones, dropping some. The repertoire includes 600,000 to 750,000 clones, around 72% of them detected once, and roughly 1.8% sits in the top ten. Sequenced: memory CD4+ T cells sorted from blood. Subset denoted: CD45RA-negative fraction. Receptors originate from a woman in her twenties or thirties in good health.

This clone is a singleton in its sample. V is TRBV5-5 and J is TRBJ1-5; D remains ambiguous. The V gene lost 2 bases and the J gene lost 5 bases, with 8 bases spanning the gap. Germline loops: CDR1 SGHKS, CDR2 YYEKEE (reference sequence). The CDR3 is 13 residues long. DNA for the CDR3: TGTGCCAGCAGCTTATTTCTGGATCAGCCCCAGCATTTT. The encoded protein is CASSLFLDQPQHF.

In its sample, this clone was seen once. The genes are TRBV4-1 and TRBJ2-3; D unresolved. Between the trimmed V and J ends, which lost 1 base and 5 bases, there was a span of 13 bases. This CDR3 region has 15 residues. From germline, CDR1 is MGHRA and CDR2 YSYEKL. The CDR3 loop is CASSQVGSWIDTQYF. DNA of the CDR3: TGCGCCAGCAGCCAAGTTGGCTCGTGGATAGATACGCAGTATTTT.

The gene calls are TRBV5-1 and TRBJ2-5; maybe TRBD1 (5 bases). From germline, CDR1 is SGHRS and CDR2 YFSETQ. This CDR3 region has 15 residues. The ends were cut back, 0 bases at V and 4 bases at J, with 13 bases in the middle. The CDR3 spells CASSLGVGRRETQYF. DNA of the CDR3: TGCGCCAGCAGCTTGGGTGTGGGGCGAAGAGAGACCCAGTACTTC.

The CDR3 is CASSQQTSGSNEQYF. The CDR3 nucleotides read TGTGCCAGCTCACAACAGACTAGCGGGAGCAACGAGCAGTACTTC. The chain employs TRBV18 and TRBJ2-7; TRBD2 agrees at 12 bases. The V gene end was trimmed by 4 bases and the J gene end by 5 bases; junction bases not matched to a gene: 6. Per the germline V gene, CDR1 is KGHSH and CDR2 is LQKENI. The CDR3 spans 15 residues.

The chain recombines TRBV28 with TRBJ2-7; TRBD2 matches 8 bases. CDR1 is MDHEN and CDR2 is SYDVKM in the germline V gene. The CDR3 runs 17 residues. Trimming removed 2 bases from V and 0 bases from J; junction bases left unmatched: 9. The CDR3 nucleotides read TGTGCCAGCAGTTTACCTATCCTAGCGGGCAACTCCTACGAGCAGTACTTC. Translated, it gives CASSLPILAGNSYEQYF.

Concerning this clone: The sample carries other DNA sequences with the same CDR3. The rearrangement links TRBV29-1 to TRBJ1-5, with 8 bases matching TRBD1. In germline, CDR1 is SQVTM, CDR2 ANQGSEA. There are 12 residues in the CDR3. V lost 6 bases, J lost 5 bases, and 3 bases stayed unmatched. DNA for the CDR3: TGCAGCGTCGGACAGGGCGATCAGCCCCAGCATTTT. It yields the protein CSVGQGDQPQHF. Full variable domain (remainder filled in from reference TRBV29-1 and TRBJ1-5): SAVISQKPSRDICQRGTSLTIQCQVDSQVTMMFWYRQQPGQSLTLIATANQGSEATYESGFVIDKFPISRPNLTFSTLTVSNMSPEDSSIYLCSVGQGDQPQHFGDGTRLSIL.

J is TRBJ2-2 and V is TRBV6-5, with D perhaps matching TRBD2 (5 bases). The CDR3 is 15 amino acids. Trimming stripped 5 bases from V and 6 bases from J, with 16 bases between. CDR1 is MNHEY and CDR2 is SVGAGI in the germline V gene. As DNA, the CDR3 is TGTGCCAGCAGTCCTCACGGCGGGTTCGCCGGGGAGCTGTTTTTT. Amino acids: CASSPHGGFAGELFF.

The V call is TRBV9, the J call TRBJ1-3, with a possible D match to TRBD1 (5 bases). The V end lost 0 bases, the J end lost 4 bases, and 14 bases lay between the germline ends. Germline V gives CDR1 SGDLS, CDR2 YYNGEE. The CDR3 loop spans 16 amino acids. In nucleotides, the CDR3 is TGTGCCAGCAGCGTAGAGGGGCAGGGAATAGGAAACACCATATATTTT. It encodes CASSVEGQGIGNTIYF.

The J gene is TRBJ2-5, the V gene TRBV7-6; D is possibly TRBD1 (6 bases). CDR1 and CDR2 (germline): SGHVS, FNYEAQ. V was trimmed by 4 bases and J by 1 base, leaving 10 bases between them. There are 14 residues in the CDR3. The DNA for the CDR3 is TGTGCCAGCAGCTCCTCACAGGGCCAAGAGACCCAGTACTTC. Translation gives CASSSSQGQETQYF.

CDR3 nucleotides: TGTGCCAGCAGTTGGGCCTCCGACAGGGGTGCCGACGAGCAGTACTTC. Its protein product is CASSWASDRGADEQYF. This chain connects TRBV6-5 to TRBJ2-7, with 8 bases matching TRBD1. This CDR3 comprises 16 residues. CDR1 MNHEY and CDR2 SVGAGI come from the germline V gene. V shed 4 bases and J 5 bases; nucleotides not matched to a gene: 13.

The V and J genes are TRBV4-1 and TRBJ2-7, with D perhaps TRBD1 or TRBD2 (5 bases each). Trimming cost V 4 bases and J 0 bases, with 10 bases left between them. Germline values: CDR1 MGHRA, CDR2 YSYEKL. This CDR3 has 14 amino acids. CDR3 sequence: CASSRDLSSYEQYF. The CDR3 region has the DNA TGCGCCAGCAGCCGGGACCTTAGCTCCTACGAGCAGTACTTC.

The V gene is TRBV13, the J gene TRBJ2-3, with 9 nucleotides matching TRBD2. This CDR3 is 15 amino acids long. The junction had 4 bases not matched to a gene; V was cut back by 3 bases and J by 3 bases. CDR1 is PRHDT, CDR2 FYEKMQ, per germline (reference sequence). In DNA form, the CDR3 reads TGTGCCAGCAGCTTTAGCGGGGGAAAAACAGATACGCAGTATTTT. Residues: CASSFSGGKTDTQYF.

The V gene is TRBV7-8, the J gene TRBJ2-7; tentatively, D is TRBD2 (6 bases). Trimming left V 5 bases short and J 3 bases short, with 14 bases between. The CDR3 has 14 amino acids. Germline values: CDR1 SGHVS, CDR2 FQNEAQ. The CDR3 is CASSLREARYEQYF. CDR3 coding DNA: TGTGCCAGCAGCCTCAGGGAGGCCCGCTACGAGCAGTACTTC. The complete variable domain, with remaining parts taken from reference TRBV7-8 and TRBJ2-7, reads GAGVSQSPRYKVAKRGQDVALRCDPISGHVSLFWYQQALGQGPEFLTYFQNEAQLDKSGLPSDRFFAERPEGSVSTLKIQRTQQEDSAVYLCASSLREARYEQYFGPGTRLTVT.

The chain employs TRBV6-1 and TRBJ2-7, with a weak D call TRBD2 (6 bases). This CDR3 comprises 15 residues. Trimming stripped 6 bases from V and 0 bases from J, with 15 bases between. CDR1 is MNHNS, CDR2 SASEGT, per germline. CDR3: CASRRDSSSSYEQYF. CDR3 DNA: TGTGCCAGCAGGAGGGACTCCTCGAGCTCCTACGAGCAGTACTTC.

This clone has more than one count but fewer than ten. The chain combines TRBV5-1 with TRBJ2-1; tentatively, D is TRBD1 (6 bases). The CDR3 is made up of 12 amino acids. The ends were cut back, 4 bases at V and 9 bases at J, with 11 bases in the middle. CDR1 and CDR2 from the germline V gene are SGHRS and YFSETQ. CDR3 bases: TGCGCCAGCAGCCAACAGGGCGGTGAGCAGTTCTTC. Translated: CASSQQGGEQFF.